This T cell receptor (beta chain) came from a study of T-cell reconstitution after alpha-beta-depleted transplantation in children. Study-wide results and limits: T-cell counts and diversity at one year following transplant were attributed mainly to newly produced T cells. TCRbeta diversity was high at day 60 in some patients (a result of surviving recipient T cells and thymic progenitors). About two months after transplant, alpha-beta T cells reportedly came from several hundred expanded graft clones.

This clonotype was found a few times. Its antigen is still unknown. Unique molecular identifiers were incorporated into the prepared TCRbeta library. TCRdb called the PCR reads again in MiXCR, with one record for every CDR3 protein. The table has around 420,000 distinct CDR3 sequences, roughly 16% seen once. Germline V gives CDR1 LGHNT, CDR2 FRNRAP. The J segment lost 0 bases and the V segment lost 4 bases, leaving 5 bases of the junction unmatched. This CDR3 spans 16 amino acids. The chain has TRBV12-5 and TRBJ2-5; TRBD1 aligns across 10 bases. This receptor was obtained from a boy less than two years old who had a stem cell transplant for Wiskott-Aldrich syndrome, so the T cells may come from the graft donor. The material sequenced was PBMCs, mostly from graft donor cells, taken 360 days after TCRalphabeta/CD19-depleted stem cell transplant. The CDR3, as DNA: TGTGCTAGTGGTTCCGGACAGGGGGTGTACCAAGAGACCCAGTACTTC. Translated, it gives CASGSGQGVYQETQYF. Supplemented by reference TRBV12-5 and TRBJ2-5, the full variable domain reads DARVTQTPRHKVTEMGQEVTMRCQPILGHNTVFWYRQTMMQGLELLAYFRNRAPLDDSGMPKDRFSAEMPDATLATLKIQPSEPRDSAVYFCASGSGQGVYQETQYFGPGTRLLVL.